This entry concerns a single TCR beta chain. This sample was included in a study of T cells in Graves' hyperthyroidism and ophthalmopathy. The germline V gene has CDR1 SGHTS and CDR2 YDEGEE. The CDR3 has 15 residues. The V and J ends lost 2 bases and 4 bases respectively, with 15 bases between them. TCR beta CDR3 regions were amplified from RNA. The study used the HTBI primer set for a first-round RT-PCR of the TCR CDR3. TCRdb re-derived calls from the multiplex PCR reads in MiXCR, one entry per CDR3 protein. The sample includes 600,000 to 700,000 distinct CDR3 sequences, 45% of them seen just once. Source material: peripheral blood or thyroid tissue (not recorded which). The rearrangement joins TRBV5-8 to TRBJ1-2; no firm D call. This receptor was identified in an adult man with Graves' disease, either hyperthyroidism or ophthalmopathy (not recorded which). The CDR3 DNA follows: TGTGCCAGCAGCTTTGATCGGGGTTTCGGCTATGGCTACACCTTC. It translates to CASSFDRGFGYGYTF.